This passage covers 4 T cell receptor beta chains from one sample sequenced in a study of blood T cell repertoires in COVID-19. The repertoire was sequenced with immunoSEQ multiplex PCR; TCRdb's copy has only in-frame clones and lacks some. The sample carries over 85,000 clones, about 90% recorded once. The sample comprised peripheral blood. All receptors come from a human donor with acute or convalescent COVID-19. The donor label of this sample is uncertain.

The CDR3 coding sequence is TGTGCCAGCAGTTCCCCGACAGGGTACGAGCAGTACTTC. It encodes CASSSPTGYEQYF. The chain employs TRBV28 and TRBJ2-7; 7 bases map to TRBD1. The CDR3 is made up of 13 amino acids. V lost 4 bases and J lost 4; bases outside the gene matches: 4. Germline values: CDR1 MDHEN, CDR2 SYDVKM. Filled out from reference TRBV28 and TRBJ2-7, the complete variable domain reads DVKVTQSSRYLVKRTGEKVFLECVQDMDHENMFWYRQDPGLGLRLIYFSYDVKMKEKGDIPEGYSVSREKKERFSLILESASTNQTSMYLCASSSPTGYEQYFGPGTRLTVT.

The chain couples TRBV27 to TRBJ2-3; 7 bases match TRBD1. CDR1 is MNHEY, CDR2 SMNVEV, per germline (reference sequence). V lost 3 bases and J lost 0; bases outside the gene matches: 15. The CDR3 loop spans 19 amino acids. In DNA, the CDR3 is TGTGCCAGCAGTTTTGGGATTTGGGGAAGACAGGGCAGCACAGATACGCAGTATTTT. Translation: CASSFGIWGRQGSTDTQYF.

The rearrangement joins TRBV5-4 to TRBJ1-1; TRBD1 matches at 7 bases. The germline V gene encodes CDR1 SGHNT and CDR2 YYREEE (reference sequence). The CDR3 covers 13 residues. V trimming: 0 bases; J trimming: 8 bases; junction bases outside the gene matches: 4. The CDR3 region has the DNA TGTGCCAGCAGCTTGGGGGGGGACAGAGAAGCTTTCTTT. Translation: CASSLGGDREAFF.

The CDR3 spells CAWSVGTTEAFF. The CDR3 DNA is TGTGCCTGGAGTGTAGGGACAACTGAAGCTTTCTTT. V is TRBV30 and J is TRBJ1-1; perhaps TRBD1 as D (6 bases). Germline loops: CDR1 GTSNPN, CDR2 SVGIG (reference sequence). The CDR3 is 12 residues long. V lost 0 bases and J lost 5, with 7 bases in between.